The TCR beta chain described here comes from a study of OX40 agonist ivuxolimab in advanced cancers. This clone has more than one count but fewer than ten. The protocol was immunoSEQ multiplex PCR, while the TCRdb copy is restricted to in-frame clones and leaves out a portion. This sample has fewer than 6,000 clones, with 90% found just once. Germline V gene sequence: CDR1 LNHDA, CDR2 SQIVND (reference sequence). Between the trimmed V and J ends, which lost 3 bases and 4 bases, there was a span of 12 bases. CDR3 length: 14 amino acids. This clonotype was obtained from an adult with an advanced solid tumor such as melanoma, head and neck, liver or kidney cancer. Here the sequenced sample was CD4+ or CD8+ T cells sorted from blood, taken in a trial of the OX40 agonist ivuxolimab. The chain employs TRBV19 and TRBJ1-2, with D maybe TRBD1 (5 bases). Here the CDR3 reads CASSIGQGVYGYTF. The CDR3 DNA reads TGTGCCAGTAGTATCGGCCAGGGAGTCTATGGCTACACCTTC.